Listed below are T cell receptor beta chains from one sample, sequenced in a study of CD8+CD57+ T cells in acquired aplastic anemia. TCRdb passed the reads through MiXCR, listing each CDR3 protein once. The sample has 150,000 to 200,000 distinct CDR3 sequences; under 55% are singletons. The sample taken for sequencing was sorted CD4+, CD8+, or CD8+CD57+ T cells (not recorded which) from PBMCs. All receptors derive from a human donor with aplastic anemia. Each CDR3 is given with its conserved first and last residue. Fields, in order: CDR3 length, V gene, J gene, CDR3 protein.

15	TRBV19	TRBJ1-5	CASSKGGGTNQPQHF
13	TRBV20-1	TRBJ1-5	CSAKLGSYQPQHF
16	TRBV7-9	TRBJ2-3	CASSLTTSGGADTQYF
13	TRBV18	TRBJ1-1	CASSPGPSTEAFF
16	TRBV2	TRBJ2-5	CASSPPDRVIEETQYF
13	TRBV2	TRBJ1-2	CASSERRAYGYTF
15	TRBV5-1	TRBJ2-1	CASSAADSSYNEQFF
13	TRBV5-4	TRBJ2-5	CASSMGGRETQYF
14	TRBV19	TRBJ2-7	CASSDRMPTYEQYF
15	TRBV7-2	TRBJ1-5	CASSLRTAVNQPQHF
15	TRBV19	TRBJ2-3	CASSMGPASTDTQYF
14	TRBV20-1	TRBJ1-5	CSARDSRAGKPQHF
11	TRBV10-3	TRBJ1-2	CAIDSGIGYTF
13	TRBV10-2	TRBJ2-7	CASSPTPSYEQYF